This TCR beta chain emerged from a study of blood T cells in healthy people across ages. Whole-study findings and limits: Donor CMV status, an unknown factor, possibly confounded changes in expanded clonotypes. When set beside aged donors, long-lived donors presented more naive CD4+ cells and higher diversity.

This CDR3 contains 12 residues. Germline assignment: CDR1 SEHNR and CDR2 FQNEAQ (reference sequence). V was clipped by 2 bases and J by 7 bases; unmatched bases: 1. This clonotype was seen ten or more times. Antigen: not known. With a J-beta primer mix and a sample-barcoded 5' primer, a second PCR ran about 7 to 12 cycles. There were at least 2.5 million CDR3-containing paired-end reads obtained from each sample. Via MiXCR, TCRdb re-called the 5' RACE reads, giving one row per CDR3 protein. The sample consists of 450,000 to 700,000 distinct CDR3 sequences, about 25% of them appearing once. The chain recombines TRBV7-9 with TRBJ2-5; 7 nucleotides agree with TRBD2. The material sequenced was blood. The clonotype originates from a woman in her 70s in good health. Written as DNA, the CDR3 is TGTGCCAGCAGCTTATCGGGGGGGACCCAGTACTTC. Translation: CASSLSGGTQYF.